This paragraph covers one T cell receptor beta chain sequence. The data derive from a study of cytomegalovirus exposure and HLA in healthy donors. About the study: T cells numbering approximately 170 million yielded some 100 million unique TCR beta sequences in an earlier analysis.

Per the germline V gene, CDR1 is MDHEN and CDR2 is SYDVKM. This CDR3 comprises 13 residues. Both 60 Vbeta primers and 13 Jbeta primers went into the PCR. Generated by immunoSEQ multiplex PCR, the TCRdb table keeps only in-frame clones and is missing some. This repertoire shows tens of thousands of clones, about two thirds found once; its top ten account for approximately 8.9%. Sequenced sample: PBMCs. The TCR was taken from a man aged 60 to 69 in good health and CMV-seronegative. V gene TRBV28 combines with J gene TRBJ2-5; D remains ambiguous. The DNA matches TRBJ2-7 better at its end, which makes the J call doubtful. CDR3 protein: CASTGVLIYEQYF. CDR3 bases: TGTGCCAGCACAGGCGTACTGATATACGAGCAGTACTTC.